These 4 T cell receptor beta chains originate from one sample sequenced in a study of identical twins. TCRdb independently ran MiXCR on the 5' RACE reads; one entry per CDR3 protein. Seen here are roughly 690,000 distinct CDR3 sequences, 20% to 25% observed once, and the top ten hold roughly 4%. The same data also contributed to another study, on T cells expressing NK-cell markers.

Sequencing was carried out using PBMCs. The receptors shown here come from a woman aged 18-29 years in good health.

The table lists this clonotype with a few counts. The chain has TRBV6-1 and TRBJ1-2; D is undetermined. In germline, CDR1 is MNHNS, CDR2 SASEGT. Trimming cost V 8 bases and J 4 bases, with 14 bases left between them. The CDR3 runs to 13 residues. CDR3 sequence (DNA): TGTGCCAGCGGCAAGGGTCCCCGCTATGGCTACACCTTC. Its translation is CASGKGPRYGYTF.

This clonotype was seen ten or more times. V usage is TRBV12-3 or TRBV12-4 and J usage is TRBJ1-6; the D gene is possibly TRBD1 (6 bases). The CDR3 is 14 residues long. Trimming left V 7 bases short and J 11 bases short, with 18 bases between. The CDR3 DNA is TGTGCCAGCACCCCCGCCAGGGGCCCTCCACCCCTCCACTTT. Encoded protein: CASTPARGPPPLHF.

At least ten counts were recorded for this clonotype. The V gene is TRBV5-1, the J gene TRBJ2-7; D unclear. The CDR3 consists of 13 residues. Trimming stripped 7 bases from V and 4 bases from J, with 15 bases between. Germline assignment: CDR1 SGHRS and CDR2 YFSETQ. CDR3 sequence: CASCCESVYEQYF. CDR3 DNA sequence: TGCGCCAGCTGCTGCGAGTCTGTATACGAGCAGTACTTC. Supplemented by reference TRBV5-1 and TRBJ2-7, the full variable domain reads KAGVTQTPRYLIKTRGQQVTLSCSPISGHRSVSWYQQTPGQGLQFLFEYFSETQRNKGNFPGRFSGRQFSNSRSEMNVSTLELGDSALYLCASCCESVYEQYFGPGTRLTVT.

This clonotype has at least ten counts. This chain joins TRBV20-1 and TRBJ1-5; TRBD1 agrees at 9 bases. Germline CDR1 reads DFQATT; CDR2 reads SNEGSKA (reference sequence). V shed 3 bases, J shed 11 bases, and the junction held 11 bases outside the gene matches. This CDR3 has 14 amino acids. The CDR3 is CSASGTGYRGAQHF. The CDR3 region has the DNA TGCAGTGCTAGTGGGACAGGGTATCGGGGAGCCCAGCATTTT.